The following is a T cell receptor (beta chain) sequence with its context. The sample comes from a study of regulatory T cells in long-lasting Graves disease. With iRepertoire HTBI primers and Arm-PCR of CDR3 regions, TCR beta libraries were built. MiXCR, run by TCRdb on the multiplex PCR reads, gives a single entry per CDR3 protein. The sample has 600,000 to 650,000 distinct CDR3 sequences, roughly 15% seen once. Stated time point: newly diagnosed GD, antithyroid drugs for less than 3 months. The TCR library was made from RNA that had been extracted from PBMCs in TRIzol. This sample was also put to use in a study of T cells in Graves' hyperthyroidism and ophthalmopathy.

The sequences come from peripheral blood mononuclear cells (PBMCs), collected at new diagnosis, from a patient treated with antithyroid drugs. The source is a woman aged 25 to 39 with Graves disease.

The CDR3 spells CASSPTTPGAGELFF. CDR3 coding DNA: TGTGCCAGCAGCCCGACTACACCCGGGGCCGGGGAGCTGTTTTTT. V gene TRBV9 combines with J gene TRBJ2-2, with D possibly being TRBD2 (5 bases). The germline V gene has CDR1 SGDLS and CDR2 YYNGEE. V shed 4 bases and J shed 6 bases, with 16 bases lying between them. CDR3 size: 15 residues.